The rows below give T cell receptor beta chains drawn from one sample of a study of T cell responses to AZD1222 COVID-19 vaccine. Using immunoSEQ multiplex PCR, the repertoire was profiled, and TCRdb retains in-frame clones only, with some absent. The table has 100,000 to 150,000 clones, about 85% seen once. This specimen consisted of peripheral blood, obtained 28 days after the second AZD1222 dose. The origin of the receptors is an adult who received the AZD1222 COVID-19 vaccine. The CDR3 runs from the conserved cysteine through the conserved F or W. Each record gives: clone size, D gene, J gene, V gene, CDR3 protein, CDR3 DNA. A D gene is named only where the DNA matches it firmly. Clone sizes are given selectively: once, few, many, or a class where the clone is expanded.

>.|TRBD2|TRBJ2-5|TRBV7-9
CASSGASGVETQYF
TGTGCCAGCAGCGGGGCTAGCGGGGTTGAGACCCAGTACTTC
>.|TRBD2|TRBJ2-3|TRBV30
CAWSVPGVRGGTDTQYF
TGTGCCTGGAGTGTACCTGGGGTCCGGGGGGGCACAGATACGCAGTATTTT
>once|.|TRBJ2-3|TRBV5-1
CASSTWGATSTDTQYF
TGCGCCAGCAGCACTTGGGGGGCAACTAGCACAGATACGCAGTATTTT
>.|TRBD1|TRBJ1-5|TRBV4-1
CASSPADREDQPQHF
TGCGCCAGCAGCCCTGCGGACAGGGAGGATCAGCCCCAGCATTTT
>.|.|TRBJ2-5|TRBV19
CASSTPGLQETQYF
TGTGCCAGTAGTACACCGGGACTTCAAGAGACCCAGTACTTC
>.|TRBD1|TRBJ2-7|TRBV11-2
CASSRQRTGGAYEQYF
TGTGCCAGCAGCCGGCAGAGGACAGGGGGCGCATACGAGCAGTACTTC
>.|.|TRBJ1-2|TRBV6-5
CASSLKDNGIYGYTF
TGTGCCAGCAGTTTGAAGGACAACGGGATTTATGGCTACACCTTC
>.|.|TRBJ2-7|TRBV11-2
CASSLRGGTYEQYF
TGTGCCAGCAGCTTAAGGGGGGGGACCTACGAGCAGTACTTC
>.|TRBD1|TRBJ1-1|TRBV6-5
CASSSSGGAVTEAFF
TGTGCCAGCAGTTCCTCAGGGGGCGCGGTCACTGAAGCTTTCTTT
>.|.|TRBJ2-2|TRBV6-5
CASYPSRTGELFF
TGTGCCAGCTACCCATCCCGCACCGGGGAGCTGTTTTTT
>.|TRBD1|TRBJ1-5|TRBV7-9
CASSLTGDPNQPQHF
TGTGCCAGCAGCCTCACAGGGGACCCCAATCAGCCCCAGCATTTT
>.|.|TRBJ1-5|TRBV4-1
CASSQRGGQPPQPQHF
TGCGCCAGCAGCCAGAGGGGTGGCCAACCCCCCCAGCCCCAGCATTTT
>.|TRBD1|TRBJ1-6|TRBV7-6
CASSPHQGGIDNSPLHF
TGTGCCAGCAGCCCTCACCAGGGGGGGATAGATAATTCACCCCTCCACTTT
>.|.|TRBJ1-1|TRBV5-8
CASSSQGTNTEAFF
TGTGCCAGCAGCTCACAGGGTACGAACACTGAAGCTTTCTTT
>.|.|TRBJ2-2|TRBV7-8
CASSPSQGWVGELFF
TGTGCCAGCAGCCCGAGCCAGGGGTGGGTCGGGGAGCTGTTTTTT
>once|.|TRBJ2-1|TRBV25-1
CASSELRFNEQFF
TGTGCCAGCAGTGAGCTGCGTTTTAATGAGCAGTTCTTC
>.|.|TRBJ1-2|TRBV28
CASSSKNYGYTF
TGTGCCAGCAGTTCCAAGAACTATGGCTACACCTTC
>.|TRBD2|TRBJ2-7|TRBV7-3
CASSLAGGYEQYF
TGTGCCAGCAGCCTAGCGGGCGGCTACGAGCAGTACTTC
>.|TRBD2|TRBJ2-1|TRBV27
CASSSGGEQFF
TGTGCCAGCAGCTCCGGGGGGGAGCAGTTCTTC
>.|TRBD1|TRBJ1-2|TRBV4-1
CASSSPTGDYGYTF
TGCGCCAGCAGCTCACCGACAGGGGACTATGGCTACACCTTC
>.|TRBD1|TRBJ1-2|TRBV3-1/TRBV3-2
CASSQGQGEGGYTF
TGTGCCAGCAGCCAAGGACAGGGGGAGGGAGGCTACACCTTC
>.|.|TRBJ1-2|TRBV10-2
CASTQGGGGYTF
TGCGCCAGCACCCAAGGAGGGGGTGGCTACACCTTC
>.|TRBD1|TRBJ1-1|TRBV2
CASRKGQGATEAFF
TGTGCCAGCAGAAAAGGACAGGGGGCCACTGAAGCTTTCTTT